The 3 T cell receptor delta chains given below trace back to one sample, sequenced in a study of delta chains in infants with herpesvirus infections. PBMC RNA was reverse transcribed using gamma-chain- and delta-chain-specific primers. TCRdb re-called clones from the RT-PCR reads via CATT. This table has about 1,500 delta-chain clones, about 30% appearing once. The specimen comprised peripheral blood, sampled at time point 1 of longitudinal follow-up. The receptors were sampled from a human donor who was a Ugandan infant, either HIV-exposed or HIV-unexposed (not recorded which).

This chain joins TRDV1 and TRDJ1; 7 nucleotides align to TRDD3. With V trimmed by 5 bases and J by 0 bases, 12 bases remained unmatched. Germline assignment: CDR1 TSWWSYY and CDR2 QGS. The CDR3 is 17 amino acids. The CDR3 spells CALGTTELGRHTDKLIF. The DNA of the CDR3 is TGTGCTCTTGGGACTACGGAACTGGGGAGACACACCGATAAACTCATCTTT.

This clone was seen a handful of times. The chain has TRDV1 and TRDJ2; 10 positions match TRDD3. In germline, CDR1 is TSWWSYY, CDR2 QGS. The CDR3 is made up of 22 amino acids. The trim removed 1 base at V and 0 bases at J, leaving 17 bases unmatched. The CDR3 region is CALGEQGPLGDTRYALTAQLFF. The CDR3 DNA reads TGTGCTCTTGGGGAACAGGGGCCCTTGGGGGATACTAGGTATGCTTTGACAGCACAACTCTTCTTT.

This chain joins TRDV1 and TRDJ1; 11 bases are shared with TRDD3. The CDR3 runs 19 residues. Germline trimming cut 2 bases from V and 4 bases from J; bases unmatched to any gene: 15. From germline, CDR1 is TSWWSYY and CDR2 QGS. The CDR3 protein is CALGEDQAYWGIVFDKLIF. The CDR3 region has the DNA TGTGCTCTTGGGGAAGATCAGGCATACTGGGGGATAGTTTTCGATAAACTCATCTTT.